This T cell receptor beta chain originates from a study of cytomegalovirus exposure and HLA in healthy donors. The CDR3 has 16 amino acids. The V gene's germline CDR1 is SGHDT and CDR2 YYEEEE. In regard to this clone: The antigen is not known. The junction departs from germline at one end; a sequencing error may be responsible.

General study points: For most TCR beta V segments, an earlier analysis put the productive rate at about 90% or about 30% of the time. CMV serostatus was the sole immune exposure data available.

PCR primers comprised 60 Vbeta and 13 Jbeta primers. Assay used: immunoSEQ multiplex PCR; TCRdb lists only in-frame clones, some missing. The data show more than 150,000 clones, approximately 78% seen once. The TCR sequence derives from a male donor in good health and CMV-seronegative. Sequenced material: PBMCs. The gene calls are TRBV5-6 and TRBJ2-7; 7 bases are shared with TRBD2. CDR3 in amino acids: CASSLVDGRPSHEQYF. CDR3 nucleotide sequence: TGTGCCAGCAGCTTGGTGGACGGGAGGCCCTCCCACGAGCAGTACTTC.